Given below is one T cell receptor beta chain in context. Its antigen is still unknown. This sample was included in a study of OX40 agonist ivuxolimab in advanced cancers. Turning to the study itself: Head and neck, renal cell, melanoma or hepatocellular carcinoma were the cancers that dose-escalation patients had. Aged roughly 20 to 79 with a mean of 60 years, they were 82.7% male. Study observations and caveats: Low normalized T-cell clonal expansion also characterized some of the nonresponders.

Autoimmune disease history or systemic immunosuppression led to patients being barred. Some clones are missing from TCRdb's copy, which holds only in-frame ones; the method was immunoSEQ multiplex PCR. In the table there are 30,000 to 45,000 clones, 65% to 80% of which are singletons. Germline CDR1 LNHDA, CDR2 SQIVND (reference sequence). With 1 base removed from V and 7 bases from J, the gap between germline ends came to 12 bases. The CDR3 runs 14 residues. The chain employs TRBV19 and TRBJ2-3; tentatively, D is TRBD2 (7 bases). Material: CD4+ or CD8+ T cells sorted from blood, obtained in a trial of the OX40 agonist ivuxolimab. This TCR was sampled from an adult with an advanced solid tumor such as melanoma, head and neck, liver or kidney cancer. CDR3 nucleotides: TGTGCCAGTAGTATAGGAGGGGGGGGAAATACGCAGTATTTT. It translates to CASSIGGGGNTQYF.